The 11 T cell receptor beta chains in this list originate from one sample, sequenced in a study of T cell responses to AZD1222 COVID-19 vaccine. The data were produced by immunoSEQ multiplex PCR, yet TCRdb's version contains in-frame clones alone and is incomplete. Of approximately 60,000 clones detected, approximately 83% appear once; the ten largest clones hold roughly an eighth. Sequenced here: peripheral blood, sampled on day 0 of AZD1222 vaccination. Receptors originate from an adult in good health.

V and J are TRBV7-3 and TRBJ2-1, with 10 bases that match TRBD2. The CDR3 totals 18 residues. Germline CDR1 reads SGHTA; CDR2 reads FQGTGA. V lost 1 base, J lost 4 bases, and 10 bases stayed unmatched. In DNA, the CDR3 is TGTGCCAGCAGCTTAAAAGCGGGGGGGCAACCGATTTACAATGAGCAGTTCTTC. Translation: CASSLKAGGQPIYNEQFF.

This clone showed up just a few times. The V and J genes are TRBV11-3 and TRBJ1-3; D gene ambiguous. The germline CDR1 and CDR2 sequences are SGHNT and YENEEA. This CDR3 is built from 17 residues. Trimming shortened V by 5 bases and J by 2 bases, and 19 bases separated the two germline ends. The CDR3 is CASSAGPAGGPGNTIYF. CDR3 nucleotide sequence: TGTGCCAGCAGCGCAGGACCCGCCGGCGGTCCTGGAAACACCATATATTTT.

The chain has TRBV10-3 and TRBJ2-3; tentative D call: TRBD1 (5 bases). The germline CDR1 and CDR2 sequences are ENHRY and SYGVKD. The CDR3 totals 13 residues. With 5 bases removed from V and 4 bases from J, the gap between germline ends came to 10 bases. Written as DNA, the CDR3 is TGTGCCATCAGTCCCCAGGGCTCAGATACGCAGTATTTT. Protein sequence: CAISPQGSDTQYF.

The rearrangement uses TRBV14 and TRBJ2-7; 10 bases are shared with TRBD1. The V segment lost 3 bases and the J segment 4 bases; nucleotides outside the gene matches: 3. CDR3 length: 14 amino acids. The germline V gene encodes CDR1 SGHDN and CDR2 FVKESK. In DNA, the CDR3 is TGTGCCAGCAGCCAGGGGGACAGGGGTTACGAGCAGTACTTC. This sequence encodes CASSQGDRGYEQYF.

The V and J genes are TRBV12-3 or TRBV12-4 and TRBJ1-5; no definite D call. The CDR3 consists of 12 residues. V dropped 5 bases and J dropped 4 bases, with 6 bases sitting between them. The chain's CDR3 is CASSGPNQPQHF. The DNA for the CDR3 is TGTGCCAGCAGTGGGCCTAATCAGCCCCAGCATTTT.

This clone showed up just a few times. The chain uses TRBV11-3 and TRBJ2-1; 9 nucleotides line up with TRBD2. The CDR3 loop spans 19 amino acids. The germline V gene has CDR1 SGHNT and CDR2 YENEEA. The trim removed 0 bases at V and 4 bases at J, leaving 13 bases unmatched. The CDR3 coding sequence is TGTGCCAGCAGCTTAGATAGGATGGAAGCGGGGGGCCCGTACAATGAGCAGTTCTTC. It translates to CASSLDRMEAGGPYNEQFF.

This clone was recorded a few times. The gene calls are TRBV5-4 and TRBJ1-1, with 7 nucleotides matching TRBD1. The CDR3 loop spans 14 amino acids. V was pared by 4 bases and J by 5 bases, with 8 bases of the junction left unmatched. The V gene's germline CDR1 is SGHNT and CDR2 YYREEE (reference sequence). The CDR3 is CASSLDQGGTEAFF. The CDR3 nucleotides read TGTGCCAGCAGCCTGGATCAGGGGGGGACTGAAGCTTTCTTT.

This sequence joins TRBV6-2 or TRBV6-3 and TRBJ1-1; D is ambiguous. In germline, CDR1 is MNHEY, CDR2 SVGEGT. Trimming took 4 bases from V and 6 from J, leaving 9 bases between them. There are 12 residues in the CDR3. The CDR3 spells CASSLGSAEAFF. CDR3 nucleotide sequence: TGTGCCAGCAGTTTGGGGAGCGCTGAAGCTTTCTTT.

The V call is TRBV7-8, the J call TRBJ1-5; tentative D call: TRBD1 (5 bases). Trimming removed 3 bases from V and 9 bases from J, with 6 bases in between. From germline, CDR1 is SGHVS and CDR2 FQNEAQ. CDR3 length: 11 residues. The CDR3 protein is CASSFGGPQHF. CDR3 nucleotides: TGTGCCAGCAGCTTTGGGGGGCCCCAGCATTTT.

V gene TRBV4-3 combines with J gene TRBJ2-5, with TRBD2 matching 10 bases. The CDR3 extends over 16 amino acids. The trim removed 2 bases at V and 4 bases at J, leaving 7 bases unmatched. The germline V gene encodes CDR1 LGHNA and CDR2 YSLEER. The CDR3 DNA follows: TGCGCCAGCAGCCAAAGCCCAAGCGGGGGGGCAGAGACCCAGTACTTC. Its translation is CASSQSPSGGAETQYF.

V gene TRBV6-5 combines with J gene TRBJ1-6; D not certain. The V gene's germline CDR1 is MNHEY and CDR2 SVGAGI. V was cut by 6 bases and J by 14 bases, with 17 bases left in between. CDR3 length equals 13 residues. The CDR3 nucleotides are TGTGCCAGCAGAAGTTTCTCAGTTGCGACCCTCCACTTT. The encoded protein is CASRSFSVATLHF.